This TCR beta chain was sequenced during a study of blood T cell repertoires in COVID-19 (dated by TCRdb to about 2020). Study-wide context: The collaborator samples originated in the United States, Italy and Spain and spanned the acute and convalescent phases of COVID-19. The repertoires were released in a freely available public database intended as a resource for research on the immune response to SARS-CoV-2. Where HLA class I and class II types were available, the types were taken from metadata supplied by the sample provider, not from assay-based typing. Sample metadata almost always included a de-identified subject ID, COVID-19 status, age in years and sex. The prospective study material was composed of cDNA or gDNA derived from T cells, B-cell-depleted T cells, or PBMCs. Subjects who had been exposed to COVID-19, were actively infected with it, or had recovered from it provided the deeply sampled blood TCRbeta repertoires that made up the dataset. The samples were drawn from two sources: the first 160 participants of the ongoing ImmuneRACE study, and 1,000 to 1,500 subjects contributed by 6 global collaborators.

Each collaborating institution followed its own protocols to collect whole blood in K2EDTA tubes. Collaborator samples were shipped for TCRbeta analysis as frozen whole blood, isolated PBMCs, or DNA extracted from either sample type. Broad study findings and their caveats: How much clinical and demographic metadata was included differed by source and by participant, and the metadata was provided uncurated.

CDR1 SGHRS and CDR2 YFSETQ are derived from the germline V gene. The junction shows trimming of 1 base on V and 3 bases on J, plus 9 bases between the germline ends. The CDR3 measures 14 amino acids from cysteine to phenylalanine. The kept DNA is CDR3 alone, 42 bases in frame from the first base. Comment on this clone: The antigen it binds to is not known. Within one base of it there is no much larger clone, and no base qualities were kept.

TCRbeta CDR3 regions were amplified from genomic DNA by means of the immunoSEQ Assay, a bias-controlled multiplex PCR. Per the source publication's procedure: Within the assay, amplification of reference gene primers was used to estimate how many nucleated cells each sample contained. To quantify the absolute abundance of each unique TCRbeta CDR3 rearrangement, sequence reads were collapsed and filtered. For each sample, productive Simpson clonality was calculated as the square root of Simpson's diversity index across productive rearrangements. Here the immuneACCESS table is served through TCRdb, limited to in-frame sequences with V and J called. Missing clones are a known gap in these copies; in checked studies unresolved V genes cover under half, and the rest lacks a known reason. V and J calls and clone size are copied from that table; D and trimming were computed from the DNA. Present in this sample are 180,000 or so clones, around 83% of which were seen just once. Less than 3% of the sample is in the top ten clones.

The sample comprised peripheral blood. The chain is encoded by TRBV5-1 joined to TRBJ2-3, and the D gene may be TRBD2, 5 bases matching. This TCR came from a woman under 40 with active or convalescent COVID-19. The DNA reads as follows: TGCGCCAGCAGCTTGTACAGCGGTACAGATACGCAGTATTTT. Translated, this gives CASSLYSGTDTQYF.